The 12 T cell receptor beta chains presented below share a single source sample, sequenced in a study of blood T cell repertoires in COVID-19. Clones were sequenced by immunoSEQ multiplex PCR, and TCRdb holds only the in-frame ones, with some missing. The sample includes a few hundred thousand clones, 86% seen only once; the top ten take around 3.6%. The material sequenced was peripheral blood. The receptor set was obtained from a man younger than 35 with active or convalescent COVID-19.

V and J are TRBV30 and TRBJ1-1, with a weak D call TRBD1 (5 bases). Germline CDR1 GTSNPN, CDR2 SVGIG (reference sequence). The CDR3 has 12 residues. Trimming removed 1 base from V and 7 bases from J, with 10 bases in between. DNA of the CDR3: TGTGCCTGGAGTGCACAGGCCTTTGAAGCTTTCTTT. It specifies CAWSAQAFEAFF.

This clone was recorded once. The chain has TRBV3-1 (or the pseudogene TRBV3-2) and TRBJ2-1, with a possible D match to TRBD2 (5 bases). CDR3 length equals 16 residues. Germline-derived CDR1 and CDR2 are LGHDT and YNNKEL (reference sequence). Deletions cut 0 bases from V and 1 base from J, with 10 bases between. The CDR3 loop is CASSQDFGLSYNEQFF. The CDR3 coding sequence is TGTGCCAGCAGCCAAGATTTCGGACTTTCCTACAATGAGCAGTTCTTC.

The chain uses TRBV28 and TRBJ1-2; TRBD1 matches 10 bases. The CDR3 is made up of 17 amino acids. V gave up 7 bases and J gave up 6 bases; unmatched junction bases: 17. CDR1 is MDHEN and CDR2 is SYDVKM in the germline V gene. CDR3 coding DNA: TGTGCCAGCAACTTCAATCCCCGGTCCGGGACAGGGGATGGCTACACCTTC. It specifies CASNFNPRSGTGDGYTF.

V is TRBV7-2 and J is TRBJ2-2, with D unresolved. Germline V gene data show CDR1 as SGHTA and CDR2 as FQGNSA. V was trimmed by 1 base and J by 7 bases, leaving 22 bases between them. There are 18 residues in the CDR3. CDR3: CASSLVFILEVDDGELFF. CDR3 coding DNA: TGTGCCAGCAGCTTAGTGTTCATCCTAGAAGTTGACGACGGGGAGCTGTTTTTT.

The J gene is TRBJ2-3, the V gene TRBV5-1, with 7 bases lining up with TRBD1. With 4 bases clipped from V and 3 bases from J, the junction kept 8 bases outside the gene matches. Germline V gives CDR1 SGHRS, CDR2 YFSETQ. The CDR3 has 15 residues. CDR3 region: CASSPRDRPTDTQYF. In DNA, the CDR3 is TGCGCCAGCAGCCCCCGGGACAGACCTACAGATACGCAGTATTTT.

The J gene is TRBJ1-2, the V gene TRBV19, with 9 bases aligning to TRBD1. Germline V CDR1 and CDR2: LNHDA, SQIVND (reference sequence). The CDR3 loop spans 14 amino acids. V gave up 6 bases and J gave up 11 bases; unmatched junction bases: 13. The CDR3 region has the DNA TGTGCCAGTAGCCACCGACAGGGGGTCTACCGGTACACCTTC. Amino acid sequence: CASSHRQGVYRYTF.

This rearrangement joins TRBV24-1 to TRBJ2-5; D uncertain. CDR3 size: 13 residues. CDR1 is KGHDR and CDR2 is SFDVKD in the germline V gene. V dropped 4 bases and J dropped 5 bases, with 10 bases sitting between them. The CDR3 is CATSEAGTETQYF. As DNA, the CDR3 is TGTGCCACCAGTGAGGCAGGAACCGAGACCCAGTACTTC.

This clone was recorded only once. CDR3: CASSYLTEYEQYF. CDR3 sequence (DNA): TGTGCCAGCAGCTACTTAACAGAATACGAGCAGTACTTC. The rearrangement links TRBV5-4 to TRBJ2-7; D unresolved. This CDR3 has 13 residues. CDR1 and CDR2 from the germline V gene are SGHNT and YYREEE (reference sequence). The V gene lost 3 bases and the J gene lost 4 bases, with 11 bases spanning the gap.

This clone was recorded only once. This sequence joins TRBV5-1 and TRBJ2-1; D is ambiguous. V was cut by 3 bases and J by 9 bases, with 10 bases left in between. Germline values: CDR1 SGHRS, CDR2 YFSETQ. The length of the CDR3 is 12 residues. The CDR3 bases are TGCGCCAGCAGCTCTGGCTGGGCTGAGCAGTTCTTC. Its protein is CASSSGWAEQFF.

The CDR3 loop reads CASSPGTSYEQYF. CDR3 DNA: TGTGCCAGCAGCCCCGGGACTAGCTACGAGCAGTACTTC. This chain joins TRBV9 and TRBJ2-7; 8 bases map to TRBD2. After removal of 4 bases from V and 3 bases from J, the junction contained 3 bases not matched to a gene. CDR1 is SGDLS and CDR2 is YYNGEE in the germline V gene. The CDR3 loop spans 13 amino acids.

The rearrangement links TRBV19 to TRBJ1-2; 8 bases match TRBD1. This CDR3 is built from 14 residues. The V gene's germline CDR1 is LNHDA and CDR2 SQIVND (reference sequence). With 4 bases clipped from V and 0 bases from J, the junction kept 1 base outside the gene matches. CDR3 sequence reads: CASSTRGPNYGYTF. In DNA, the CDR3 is TGTGCCAGTAGTACCAGGGGGCCTAACTATGGCTACACCTTC.

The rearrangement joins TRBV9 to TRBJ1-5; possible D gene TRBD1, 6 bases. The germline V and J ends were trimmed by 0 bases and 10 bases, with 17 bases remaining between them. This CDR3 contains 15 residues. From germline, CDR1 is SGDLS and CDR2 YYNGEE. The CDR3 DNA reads TGTGCCAGCAGCGTAGGGGGGGGCTTGAAGGGACCCCAGCATTTT. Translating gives CASSVGGGLKGPQHF.